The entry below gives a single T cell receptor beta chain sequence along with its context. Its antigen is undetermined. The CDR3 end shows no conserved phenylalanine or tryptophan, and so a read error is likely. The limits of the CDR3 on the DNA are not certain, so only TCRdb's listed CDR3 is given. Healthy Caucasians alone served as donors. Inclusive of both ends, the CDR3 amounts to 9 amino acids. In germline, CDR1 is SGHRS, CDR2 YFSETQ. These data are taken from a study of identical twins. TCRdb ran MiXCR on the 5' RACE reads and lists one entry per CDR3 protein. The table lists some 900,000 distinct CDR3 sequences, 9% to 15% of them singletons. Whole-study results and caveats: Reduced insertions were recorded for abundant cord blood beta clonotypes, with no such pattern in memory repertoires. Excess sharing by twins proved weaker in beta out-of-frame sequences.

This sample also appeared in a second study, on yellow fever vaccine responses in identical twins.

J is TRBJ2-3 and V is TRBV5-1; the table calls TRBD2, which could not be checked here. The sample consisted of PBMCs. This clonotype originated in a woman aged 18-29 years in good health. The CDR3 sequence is CASSCGVRD.